This T cell receptor beta chain is from a study of blood T cell repertoires in COVID-19. The overall study: There were acute and convalescent COVID-19 samples, and they came from the United States, Italy and Spain. From T cells, B-cell-depleted T cells, or PBMCs came the material, which was cDNA or gDNA.

Germline V lookup: CDR1 SGHTA, CDR2 FQGNSA. This CDR3 has 15 amino acids. Trimming left V 5 bases short and J 1 base short, with 13 bases between. In the source study's methods: Reference gene primer amplification gave nucleated cell count estimates. TCRdb's table, derived via immunoSEQ multiplex PCR, lists solely in-frame clones and lacks some. V and J calls and clone size come straight from that table; D and trimming were deduced from the DNA. Here the sample spans 45,000 to 65,000 clones, over 80% being singletons. The sequencing sample was made of peripheral blood. The source is a human donor in a cohort sampled during active COVID-19. The chain employs TRBV7-2 and TRBJ2-3; the D gene is possibly TRBD2 (6 bases). Written as DNA, the CDR3 is TGTGCCAGCAGCGCCGGAGGGCGGGGCACAGATACGCAGTATTTT. The encoded protein is CASSAGGRGTDTQYF.